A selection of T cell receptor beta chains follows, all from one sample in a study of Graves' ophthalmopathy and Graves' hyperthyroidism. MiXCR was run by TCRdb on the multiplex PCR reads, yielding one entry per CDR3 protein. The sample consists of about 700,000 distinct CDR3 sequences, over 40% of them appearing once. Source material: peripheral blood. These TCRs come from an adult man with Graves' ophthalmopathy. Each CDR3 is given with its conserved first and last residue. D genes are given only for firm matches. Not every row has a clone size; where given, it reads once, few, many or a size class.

CDR3: CASSLGGGLAGVAGELFF
DNA: TGTGCCAGCAGCTTAGGGGGGGGACTAGCGGGAGTCGCCGGGGAGCTGTTTTTT
V: TRBV7-3
D: TRBD2
J: TRBJ2-2
size: many

CDR3: CASQGNYGYTF
DNA: TGCGCCAGCCAGGGGAACTATGGCTACACCTTC
V: TRBV5-1
D: .
J: TRBJ1-2
size: many

CDR3: CASSPRWPTGRTNEKLFF
DNA: TGTGCCAGCAGCCCAAGATGGCCAACAGGGCGGACTAATGAAAAACTGTTTTTT
V: TRBV25-1
D: .
J: TRBJ1-4
size: .

CDR3: CAWSGHLNTEAFF
DNA: TGTGCCTGGAGCGGACACCTGAACACTGAAGCTTTCTTT
V: TRBV30
D: .
J: TRBJ1-1
size: few

CDR3: CASSEERPSTDTQYF
DNA: TGTGCCAGCAGTGAAGAGAGACCTAGCACAGATACGCAGTATTTT
V: TRBV2
D: .
J: TRBJ2-3
size: many

CDR3: CATSRGGGSYNEQFF
DNA: TGTGCCACCAGCAGAGGGGGGGGATCCTACAATGAGCAGTTCTTC
V: TRBV15
D: TRBD2
J: TRBJ2-1
size: .

CDR3: CASSLGQGVFGYTF
DNA: TGTGCCAGCAGCTTGGGACAGGGGGTATTTGGCTACACCTTC
V: TRBV7-9
D: TRBD1
J: TRBJ1-2
size: .

CDR3: CASSSLGATNEKLFF
DNA: TGTGCCAGCAGCTCCCTCGGGGCCACTAATGAAAAACTGTTTTTT
V: TRBV7-2
D: .
J: TRBJ1-4
size: many

CDR3: CASSEASGAETQYF
DNA: TGTGCCAGCAGTGAGGCTAGCGGGGCCGAGACCCAGTACTTC
V: TRBV2
D: TRBD2
J: TRBJ2-5
size: .

CDR3: CASSHNGARLAGDGELFF
DNA: TGTGCCAGCTCCCACAACGGGGCGAGACTAGCGGGGGACGGGGAGCTGTTTTTT
V: TRBV9
D: TRBD2
J: TRBJ2-2
size: once

CDR3: CSVGLNTEAFF
DNA: TGCAGCGTTGGGCTAAACACTGAAGCTTTCTTT
V: TRBV29-1
D: .
J: TRBJ1-1
size: many

CDR3: CSAGTRASYEQYF
DNA: TGCAGTGCGGGGACTAGAGCGAGCTACGAGCAGTACTTC
V: TRBV20-1
D: TRBD2
J: TRBJ2-7
size: .

CDR3: CASRSGGWNYGYTF
DNA: TGTGCCAGCAGATCAGGGGGTTGGAACTATGGCTACACCTTC
V: TRBV6-6
D: TRBD1
J: TRBJ1-2
size: many

CDR3: CASSFSDEGYTF
DNA: TGTGCCAGCAGCTTCAGTGATGAGGGCTACACCTTC
V: TRBV7-9
D: .
J: TRBJ1-2
size: many

CDR3: CASSTPEGNQPQHF
DNA: TGTGCCAGTAGTACCCCGGAAGGCAATCAGCCCCAGCATTTT
V: TRBV19
D: .
J: TRBJ1-5
size: many

CDR3: CSATLVREQYF
DNA: TGCAGTGCTACCTTAGTCCGGGAGCAGTACTTC
V: TRBV20-1
D: .
J: TRBJ2-7
size: many

CDR3: CASSWSGPWGETQYF
DNA: TGCGCCAGCAGCTGGAGCGGACCCTGGGGAGAGACCCAGTACTTC
V: TRBV5-1
D: .
J: TRBJ2-5
size: many

CDR3: CASSQNRDTNANYGYTF
DNA: TGCGCCAGCAGCCAGAACCGGGACACCAATGCTAACTATGGCTACACCTTC
V: TRBV4-1
D: .
J: TRBJ1-2
size: .

CDR3: CASSAGSEWTQYF
DNA: TGTGCTAGCAGCGCCGGTAGTGAATGGACCCAGTACTTC
V: TRBV7-7
D: .
J: TRBJ2-5
size: many

CDR3: CASSQIIDSNNSPLHF
DNA: TGCGCCAGCAGCCAAATAATTGACAGCAATAATTCACCCCTCCACTTT
V: TRBV4-3
D: .
J: TRBJ1-6
size: .

CDR3: CASSSWALEAFF
DNA: TGTGCCAGTAGTTCTTGGGCCCTAGAAGCTTTCTTT
V: TRBV19
D: .
J: TRBJ1-1
size: .

CDR3: CAISESMEKLYF
DNA: TGTGCCATCAGTGAGTCGATGGAGAAACTGTACTTC
V: TRBV10-3
D: .
J: TRBJ2-5
size: .

CDR3: CATHRAGTLYEQYF
DNA: TGTGCCACCCATCGGGCAGGGACCCTCTACGAGCAGTACTTC
V: TRBV24-1
D: .
J: TRBJ2-7
size: many

CDR3: CASSQVYLSTEAFF
DNA: TGCGCCAGCAGCCAAGTATATTTGAGCACTGAAGCTTTCTTT
V: TRBV4-1
D: .
J: TRBJ1-1
size: few

CDR3: CASSSGPAPYTQYF
DNA: TGTGCCAGCAGTTCAGGGCCTGCCCCGTATACGCAGTATTTT
V: TRBV10-3
D: .
J: TRBJ2-3
size: few

CDR3: CASSEVGTGGSYEQYF
DNA: TGTGCCAGCAGTGAGGTAGGGACCGGTGGCTCCTACGAGCAGTACTTC
V: TRBV2
D: .
J: TRBJ2-7
size: .

CDR3: CASSLARGGTQYF
DNA: TGTGCCAGCAGCTTAGCACGGGGTGGGACGCAGTATTTT
V: TRBV9
D: .
J: TRBJ2-3
size: .

CDR3: CASRTGTASGEQYF
DNA: TGTGCCAGCAGGACCGGGACCGCCTCTGGGGAGCAGTACTTC
V: TRBV11-2
D: .
J: TRBJ2-7
size: .

CDR3: CAWSADTNTGELFF
DNA: TGTGCCTGGAGTGCGGACACGAACACCGGGGAGCTGTTTTTT
V: TRBV2
D: .
J: TRBJ2-2
size: .

CDR3: CAWGRGTTNEKLFF
DNA: TGTGCCTGGGGCCGGGGGACAACTAATGAAAAACTGTTTTTT
V: TRBV7-9
D: .
J: TRBJ1-4
size: few

CDR3: CASTDDSYEQYF
DNA: TGCGCCAGCACCGACGACTCCTACGAGCAGTACTTC
V: TRBV4-3
D: .
J: TRBJ2-7
size: .

CDR3: CASSWTGEQHF
DNA: TGTGCTAGTTCCTGGACAGGGGAACAGCATTTT
V: TRBV12-5
D: TRBD1
J: TRBJ1-5
size: many

CDR3: CSARDGLAGGGYEQYF
DNA: TGCAGTGCTAGAGACGGACTAGCGGGAGGTGGATACGAGCAGTACTTC
V: TRBV20-1
D: TRBD2
J: TRBJ2-7
size: few

CDR3: CASSLATDYEQYF
DNA: TGCGCCAGCAGCTTGGCAACAGACTACGAGCAGTACTTC
V: TRBV5-1
D: .
J: TRBJ2-7
size: many

CDR3: CASSDSGVGDQPQHF
DNA: TGTGCCAGCAGTGATTCCGGGGTAGGGGACCAGCCCCAGCATTTT
V: TRBV25-1
D: .
J: TRBJ1-5
size: .

CDR3: CATSSESVGQAPLHF
DNA: TGTGCCACCAGCAGTGAGTCAGTAGGGCAGGCACCCCTCCACTTT
V: TRBV15
D: .
J: TRBJ1-6
size: .

CDR3: CASSQTPSSYEQYF
DNA: TGTGCCAGCAGCCAAACTCCTAGCTCCTACGAGCAGTACTTC
V: TRBV5-6
D: .
J: TRBJ2-7
size: few

CDR3: CSVEGRGAYGYTF
DNA: TGCAGCGTTGAAGGGCGGGGGGCCTATGGCTACACCTTC
V: TRBV29-1
D: .
J: TRBJ1-2
size: many

CDR3: CASSEEVGREAFF
DNA: TGTGCCAGCAGCGAGGAGGTTGGCCGTGAAGCTTTCTTT
V: TRBV9
D: .
J: TRBJ1-1
size: many

CDR3: CASSFGAQVYGYTF
DNA: TGTGCCAGCAGCTTTGGGGCGCAGGTCTATGGCTACACCTTC
V: TRBV5-4
D: .
J: TRBJ1-2
size: .

CDR3: CSAPRDALYGYTF
DNA: TGCAGTGCCCCCCGGGACGCTCTCTATGGCTACACCTTC
V: TRBV20-1
D: .
J: TRBJ1-2
size: .

CDR3: CASWGLAGPGGELFF
DNA: TGTGCCAGCTGGGGACTAGCGGGGCCTGGGGGGGAGCTGTTTTTT
V: TRBV2
D: TRBD2
J: TRBJ2-2
size: many

CDR3: CASTRRQGADTGELFF
DNA: TGTGCCAGCACCAGAAGACAGGGGGCTGACACCGGGGAGCTGTTTTTT
V: TRBV2
D: TRBD1
J: TRBJ2-2
size: .

CDR3: CASSPPQTGAYGYTF
DNA: TGTGCCAGCAGCCCCCCGCAGACAGGGGCCTATGGCTACACCTTC
V: TRBV11-2
D: TRBD1
J: TRBJ1-2
size: many

CDR3: CATSGGLTETQYF
DNA: TGTGCCACCTCGGGGGGCCTCACAGAGACCCAGTACTTC
V: TRBV10-3
D: .
J: TRBJ2-5
size: many

CDR3: CASKEGASTEAFF
DNA: TGTGCCAGCAAGGAGGGGGCGAGCACTGAAGCTTTCTTT
V: TRBV25-1
D: TRBD1
J: TRBJ1-1
size: many

CDR3: CASSLPRQGTGELFF
DNA: TGTGCCAGCAGTCTTCCGAGACAGGGAACCGGGGAGCTGTTTTTT
V: TRBV25-1
D: TRBD1
J: TRBJ2-2
size: .

CDR3: CASSDAGQPQHF
DNA: TGTGCCAGCAGTGATGCGGGTCAGCCCCAGCATTTT
V: TRBV2
D: .
J: TRBJ1-5
size: many

CDR3: CASSPGPPYGYTF
DNA: TGTGCCAGCAGCCCCGGCCCACCCTATGGCTACACCTTC
V: TRBV7-9
D: .
J: TRBJ1-2
size: many

CDR3: CASSVSRASGFYEQYF
DNA: TGTGCCAGCAGCGTTAGCCGGGCTAGCGGGTTCTACGAGCAGTACTTC
V: TRBV7-2
D: TRBD2
J: TRBJ2-7
size: .

CDR3: CSAGSGRAYEQYF
DNA: TGCAGTGCTGGCTCCGGGAGGGCCTACGAGCAGTACTTC
V: TRBV20-1
D: TRBD2
J: TRBJ2-7
size: .

CDR3: CATSPNSGQGSYNEQFF
DNA: TGTGCCACCAGCCCAAACTCGGGACAGGGCTCCTACAATGAGCAGTTCTTC
V: TRBV24-1
D: TRBD1
J: TRBJ2-1
size: .

CDR3: CASSLSGSGSDEQYF
DNA: TGTGCCAGCAGTTTATCGGGTAGCGGGAGCGACGAGCAGTACTTC
V: TRBV28
D: TRBD2
J: TRBJ2-7
size: .

CDR3: CASSELQLDQPQHF
DNA: TGTGCCAGCAGTGAATTACAGCTGGATCAGCCCCAGCATTTT
V: TRBV25-1
D: .
J: TRBJ1-5
size: many

CDR3: CASSLGVAAYEQYF
DNA: TGTGCCAGCAGCTTGGGGGTAGCGGCGTACGAGCAGTACTTC
V: TRBV7-2
D: .
J: TRBJ2-7
size: .

CDR3: CSPRSDRGGNTEAFF
DNA: TGCAGCCCCCGATCGGACAGGGGGGGTAACACTGAAGCTTTCTTT
V: TRBV29-1
D: TRBD1
J: TRBJ1-1
size: .